A selection of T cell receptor beta chains follows, all from one sample in a study of regulatory T cells in long-lasting Graves disease. MiXCR was run by TCRdb on the multiplex PCR reads, yielding one entry per CDR3 protein. Of approximately 400,000 distinct CDR3 sequences in the sample, approximately 12% are singletons; the top ten hold under 20%. These records were also assigned to another study, of T cells in Graves' hyperthyroidism and ophthalmopathy.

Material: peripheral blood mononuclear cells (PBMCs), obtained at new diagnosis, from a patient treated with antithyroid drugs. The source is a woman aged 18-35 years with Graves disease. Both conserved end residues are part of each CDR3. The D gene is left open where the match is weak. Not all rows give a size; the values are once, few, many and, for expanded clones, a class.

d_call	clone_size	v_call	cdr3_length	j_call	cdr3_nt	cdr3_aa
.	few	TRBV7-6	16	TRBJ2-1	TGTGCCGGCAGCTCGGGTGTGGGGTGGGGATACAATGAGCAGTTCTTC	CAGSSGVGWGYNEQFF
.	few	TRBV6-2/TRBV6-3	13	TRBJ1-2	TGTGCCAGCAGTTACCGTGGGATTACTGGCTACACCTTC	CASSYRGITGYTF
.	many	TRBV7-2	16	TRBJ2-4	TGTGCCAGCAGCTTAAACGGATTTTTAGCCAAAAACATTCAGTACTTC	CASSLNGFLAKNIQYF
.	many	TRBV2	14	TRBJ2-7	TGTGCCAGCAGTGGACGGGGGACAGTAGACGAGCAGTACTTC	CASSGRGTVDEQYF
.	few	TRBV4-2	15	TRBJ1-3	TGTGCCAGCAGCCACGCAGCAGCGCCTGGAAACACCATATATTTT	CASSHAAAPGNTIYF
TRBD1	many	TRBV7-2	15	TRBJ1-4	TGTGCCAGCAGCTTATCCGGGACAGGGAATGAAAAACTGTTTTTT	CASSLSGTGNEKLFF
.	many	TRBV14	17	TRBJ1-2	TGTGCCAGCAGCCAATTCCTCGGTGGGCGATCAAACTATGGCTACACCTTC	CASSQFLGGRSNYGYTF
.	many	TRBV13	17	TRBJ2-7	TGTGCCAGCAGCCCTACCAGAGATCCGGTCCGAGATGGGGAGCAGTACTTC	CASSPTRDPVRDGEQYF
.	many	TRBV6-2/TRBV6-3	14	TRBJ1-5	TGTGCCAGCAGTTATTTGACAGGATATCAGCCCCAGCATTTT	CASSYLTGYQPQHF
.	few	TRBV6-9	14	TRBJ1-5	TGTGCCAGCAGTTACCAATCGGGCAATCAGCCCCAGCATTTT	CASSYQSGNQPQHF
.	.	TRBV6-5	15	TRBJ2-5	TGTGCCAGCAGTTACTACGGGACTCTGCAAGAGACCCAGTACTTC	CASSYYGTLQETQYF
.	many	TRBV28	13	TRBJ2-5	TGTGCCAGCAGTTCTTACTACCAAGAGACCCAGTACTTC	CASSSYYQETQYF
.	few	TRBV7-6	15	TRBJ2-1	TGTGCCAGCAGCTTATTTAGCGGTGACGACAATGAGCAGTTCTTC	CASSLFSGDDNEQFF
.	.	TRBV7-3	12	TRBJ2-2	TGTGCCAGCAGAAAAAAAACCGGGGAGCTGTTTTTT	CASRKKTGELFF
.	few	TRBV9	12	TRBJ2-2	TGTGCCAGCAGCACACAGGGCCGGGAGCTGTTTTTT	CASSTQGRELFF
.	many	TRBV20-1	15	TRBJ2-2	TGCAGTGCTAGTCTGGCTAGCAAGAACACCGGGGAGCTGTTTTTT	CSASLASKNTGELFF
.	many	TRBV12-5	16	TRBJ1-1	TGTGCTAGTGGTTTGGGAGGGTCAACGGAAAACACTGAAGCTTTCTTT	CASGLGGSTENTEAFF
TRBD1	many	TRBV28	18	TRBJ1-5	TGTGCCAGCAGGACCTCCGGGACAGGGGAGATAGGCAATCAGCCCCAGCATTTT	CASRTSGTGEIGNQPQHF
.	.	TRBV14	15	TRBJ1-2	TGTGCCAGCAGCCAAGTCGGAAGGGGTCACGAGGGCTACACCTTC	CASSQVGRGHEGYTF
.	many	TRBV13	13	TRBJ2-7	TGTGCCAGCAGCTTAGTCCGCGGTTACGAGCAGTACTTC	CASSLVRGYEQYF